This T cell receptor (beta chain) derives from a study of blood T cell repertoires in COVID-19. Whole-study context: The United States, Italy and Spain provided the acute and convalescent COVID-19 samples.

Germline V gene sequence: CDR1 SGHRS, CDR2 YFSETQ. The V and J ends lost 4 bases and 1 base, in that order; junction bases with no gene match: 4. The CDR3 length is 14 residues. This clone was observed a single time. The data were produced by immunoSEQ multiplex PCR, yet TCRdb's version contains in-frame clones alone and is incomplete. The data contain 350,000 to 450,000 clones, about 85% of them singletons. Sample: peripheral blood. The V and J genes are TRBV5-1 and TRBJ1-1, with TRBD1 matching over 7 bases. This receptor was taken from a woman aged 18 to 35 with acute or convalescent COVID-19. The CDR3 protein is CASSVGQTNTEAFF. In DNA, the CDR3 is TGCGCCAGCAGCGTGGGACAGACGAACACTGAAGCTTTCTTT.